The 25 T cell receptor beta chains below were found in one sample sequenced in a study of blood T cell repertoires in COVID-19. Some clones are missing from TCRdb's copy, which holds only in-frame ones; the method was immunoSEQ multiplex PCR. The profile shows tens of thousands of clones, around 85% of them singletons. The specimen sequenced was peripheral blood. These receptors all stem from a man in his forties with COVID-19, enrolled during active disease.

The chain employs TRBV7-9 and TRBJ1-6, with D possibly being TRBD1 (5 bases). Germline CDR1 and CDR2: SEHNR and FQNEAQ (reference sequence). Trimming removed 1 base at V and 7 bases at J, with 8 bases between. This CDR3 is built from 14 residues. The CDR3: CASSLVGENSPLHF. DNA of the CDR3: TGTGCCAGCAGCTTAGTAGGGGAAAATTCACCCCTCCACTTT.

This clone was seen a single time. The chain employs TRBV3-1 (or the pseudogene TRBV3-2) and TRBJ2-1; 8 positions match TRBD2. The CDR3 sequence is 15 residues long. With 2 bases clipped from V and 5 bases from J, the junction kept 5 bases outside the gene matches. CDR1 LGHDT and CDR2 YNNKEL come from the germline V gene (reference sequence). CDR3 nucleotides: TGTGCCAGCAGCCAAACAGCGGGGGTTAACAATGAGCAGTTCTTC. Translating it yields CASSQTAGVNNEQFF.

The CDR3: CASSPVASKLFGYTF. The CDR3 DNA reads TGCGCCAGCAGCCCGGTAGCTAGCAAACTATTCGGCTACACCTTC. The V gene is TRBV5-1, the J gene TRBJ1-2, with D unresolved. The V end was cut by 4 bases, the J end by 8 bases, with 21 bases between. This CDR3 comprises 15 residues. Per the germline V gene, CDR1 is SGHRS and CDR2 is YFSETQ.

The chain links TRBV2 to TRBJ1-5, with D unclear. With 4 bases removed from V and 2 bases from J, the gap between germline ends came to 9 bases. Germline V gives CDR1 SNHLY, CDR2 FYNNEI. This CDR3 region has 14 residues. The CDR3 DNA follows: TGTGCCAGCAGTGCAGGCCAGGGCAATCAGCCCCAGCATTTT. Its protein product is CASSAGQGNQPQHF. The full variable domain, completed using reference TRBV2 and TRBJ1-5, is EPEVTQTPSHQVTQMGQEVILRCVPISNHLYFYWYRQILGQKVEFLVSFYNNEISEKSEIFDDQFSVERPDGSNFTLKIRSTKLEDSAMYFCASSAGQGNQPQHFGDGTRLSIL.

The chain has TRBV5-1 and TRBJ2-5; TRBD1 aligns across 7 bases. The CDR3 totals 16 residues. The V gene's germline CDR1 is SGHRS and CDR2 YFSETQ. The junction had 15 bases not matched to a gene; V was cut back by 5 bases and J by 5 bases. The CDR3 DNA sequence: TGCGCCAGCAGTTCCGGCAACAGGGGCCCCCTGGAGACCCAGTACTTC. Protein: CASSSGNRGPLETQYF.

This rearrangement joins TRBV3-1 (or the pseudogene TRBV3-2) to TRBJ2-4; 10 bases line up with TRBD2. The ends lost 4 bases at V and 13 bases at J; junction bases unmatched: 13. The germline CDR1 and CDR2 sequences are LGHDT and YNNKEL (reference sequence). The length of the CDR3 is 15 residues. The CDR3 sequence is CASSRTGTSDPRQYF. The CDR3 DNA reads TGTGCCAGCAGCCGAACCGGGACTAGCGATCCTCGCCAGTACTTC.

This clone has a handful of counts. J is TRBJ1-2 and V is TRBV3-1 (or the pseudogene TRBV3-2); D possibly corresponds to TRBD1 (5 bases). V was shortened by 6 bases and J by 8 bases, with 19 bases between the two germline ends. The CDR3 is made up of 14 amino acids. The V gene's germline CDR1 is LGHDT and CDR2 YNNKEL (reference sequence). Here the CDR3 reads CASSLSSGLGGYTF. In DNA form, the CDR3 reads TGTGCCAGCAGTCTTTCTTCAGGGTTGGGGGGCTACACCTTC.

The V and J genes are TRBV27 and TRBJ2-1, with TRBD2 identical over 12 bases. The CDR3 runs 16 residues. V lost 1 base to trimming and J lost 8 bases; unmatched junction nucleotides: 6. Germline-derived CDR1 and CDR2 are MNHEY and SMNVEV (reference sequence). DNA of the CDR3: TGTGCCAGCAGTTTATTTCTAGCGGGGGGGTTGGATGAGCAGTTCTTC. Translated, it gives CASSLFLAGGLDEQFF.

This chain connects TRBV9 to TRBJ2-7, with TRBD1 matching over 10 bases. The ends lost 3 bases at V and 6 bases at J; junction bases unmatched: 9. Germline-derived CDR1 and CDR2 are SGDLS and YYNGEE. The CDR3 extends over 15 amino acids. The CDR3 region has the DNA TGTGCCAGCAGCGCCACCGGGACAGGGGAGGGCGAGCAGTACTTC. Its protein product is CASSATGTGEGEQYF.

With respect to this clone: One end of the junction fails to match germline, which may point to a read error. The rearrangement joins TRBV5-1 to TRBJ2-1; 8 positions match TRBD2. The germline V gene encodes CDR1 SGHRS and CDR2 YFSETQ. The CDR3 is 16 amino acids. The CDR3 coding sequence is TGCGCCAGCGCCCCGGGGGGGGCCAGGGGTGGGAATGCGCAGTTCTTC. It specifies CASAPGGARGGNAQFF.

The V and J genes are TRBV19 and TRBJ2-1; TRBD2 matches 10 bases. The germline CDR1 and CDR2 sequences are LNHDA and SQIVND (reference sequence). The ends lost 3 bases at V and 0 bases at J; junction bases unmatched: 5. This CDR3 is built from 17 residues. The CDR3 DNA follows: TGTGCCAGTAGTATGGTAGCGGGGGGCCGCTCCTACAATGAGCAGTTCTTC. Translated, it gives CASSMVAGGRSYNEQFF. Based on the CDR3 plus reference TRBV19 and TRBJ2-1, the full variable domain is DGGITQSPKYLFRKEGQNVTLSCEQNLNHDAMYWYRQDPGQGLRLIYYSQIVNDFQKGDIAEGYSVSREKKESFPLTVTSAQKNPTAFYLCASSMVAGGRSYNEQFFGPGTRLTVL.

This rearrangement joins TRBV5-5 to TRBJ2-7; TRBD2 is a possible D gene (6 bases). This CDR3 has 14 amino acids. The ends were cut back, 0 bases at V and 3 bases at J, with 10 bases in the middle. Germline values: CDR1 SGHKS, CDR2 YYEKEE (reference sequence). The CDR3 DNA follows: TGTGCCAGCAGCTTGGCCCCGGGGGTCTACGAGCAGTACTTC. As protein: CASSLAPGVYEQYF.

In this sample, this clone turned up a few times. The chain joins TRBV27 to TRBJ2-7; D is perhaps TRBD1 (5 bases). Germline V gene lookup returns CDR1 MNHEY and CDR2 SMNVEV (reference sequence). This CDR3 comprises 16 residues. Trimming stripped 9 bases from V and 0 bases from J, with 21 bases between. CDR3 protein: CASGRTPNPSSYEQYF. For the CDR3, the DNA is TGTGCCAGTGGGCGGACACCGAACCCAAGCTCCTACGAGCAGTACTTC.

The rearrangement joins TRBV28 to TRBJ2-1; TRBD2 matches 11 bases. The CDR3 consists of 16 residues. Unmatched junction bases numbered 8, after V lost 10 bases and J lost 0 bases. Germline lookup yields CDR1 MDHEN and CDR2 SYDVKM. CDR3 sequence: CATLAGGYSSYNEQFF. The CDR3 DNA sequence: TGTGCCACCTTAGCGGGGGGGTACAGCTCCTACAATGAGCAGTTCTTC.

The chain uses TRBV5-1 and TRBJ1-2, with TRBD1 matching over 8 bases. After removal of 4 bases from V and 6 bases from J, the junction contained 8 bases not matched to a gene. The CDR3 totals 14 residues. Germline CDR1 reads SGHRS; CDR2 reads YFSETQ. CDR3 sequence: CASSPKRTGNGYTF. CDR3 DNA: TGCGCCAGCAGCCCAAAACGGACAGGGAATGGCTACACCTTC.

In nucleotides, the CDR3 is TGTGCCAGTAGTATAGGGACAGGGGTTATCTCCTACAATGAGCAGTTCTTC. This encodes CASSIGTGVISYNEQFF. The chain couples TRBV19 to TRBJ2-1; TRBD1 matches 9 bases. This CDR3 spans 17 amino acids. Trimming at V came to 1 base and at J to 0 bases, leaving 4 bases not matched to a gene. CDR1 is LNHDA and CDR2 is SQIVND in the germline V gene (reference sequence).

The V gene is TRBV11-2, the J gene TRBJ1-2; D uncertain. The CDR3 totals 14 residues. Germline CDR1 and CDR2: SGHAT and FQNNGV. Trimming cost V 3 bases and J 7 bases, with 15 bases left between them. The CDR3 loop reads CASSFESRTGGYTF. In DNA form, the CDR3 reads TGTGCCAGCAGCTTTGAATCCCGGACTGGTGGCTACACCTTC.

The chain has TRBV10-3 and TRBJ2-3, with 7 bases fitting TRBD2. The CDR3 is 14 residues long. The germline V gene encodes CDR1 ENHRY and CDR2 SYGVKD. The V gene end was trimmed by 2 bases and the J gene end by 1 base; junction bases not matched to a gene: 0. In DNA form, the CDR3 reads TGTGCCATCAGTGAGAGCGGGGGCACAGATACGCAGTATTTT. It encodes CAISESGGTDTQYF.

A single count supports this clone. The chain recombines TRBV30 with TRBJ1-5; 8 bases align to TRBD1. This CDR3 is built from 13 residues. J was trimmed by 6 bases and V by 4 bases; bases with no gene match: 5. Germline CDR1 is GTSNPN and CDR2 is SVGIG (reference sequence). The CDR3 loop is CAWTHRGSQPQHF. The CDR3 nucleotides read TGTGCCTGGACCCACAGGGGGAGTCAGCCCCAGCATTTT.

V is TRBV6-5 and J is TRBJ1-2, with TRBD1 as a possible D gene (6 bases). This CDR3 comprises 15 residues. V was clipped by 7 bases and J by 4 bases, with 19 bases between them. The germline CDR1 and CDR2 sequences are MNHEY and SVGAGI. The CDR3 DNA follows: TGTGCCAGCACCGCTTCGAGGGGGGGGAGCTATGGCTACACCTTC. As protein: CASTASRGGSYGYTF.

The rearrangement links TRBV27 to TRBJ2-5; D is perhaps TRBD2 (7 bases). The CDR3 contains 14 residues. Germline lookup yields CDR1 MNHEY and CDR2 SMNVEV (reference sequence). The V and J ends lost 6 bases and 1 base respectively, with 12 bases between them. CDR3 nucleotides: TGTGCCAGCAGACGGGGGGCTTCCCAAGAGACCCAGTACTTC. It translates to CASRRGASQETQYF.

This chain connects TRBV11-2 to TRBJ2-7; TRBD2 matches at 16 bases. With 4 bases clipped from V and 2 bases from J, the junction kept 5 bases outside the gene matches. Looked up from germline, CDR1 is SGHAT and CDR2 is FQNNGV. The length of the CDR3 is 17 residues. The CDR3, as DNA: TGTGCCAGCAGCTCCCTCGGGACTAGCGGGGGGGCCTACGAGCAGTACTTC. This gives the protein CASSSLGTSGGAYEQYF.

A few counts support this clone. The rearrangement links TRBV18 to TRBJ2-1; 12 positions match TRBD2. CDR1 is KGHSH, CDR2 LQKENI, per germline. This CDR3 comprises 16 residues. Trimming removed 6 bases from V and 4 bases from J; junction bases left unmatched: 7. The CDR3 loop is CASSLRTSGDYNEQFF. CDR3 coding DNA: TGTGCCAGCTCCCTTCGGACTAGCGGGGATTACAATGAGCAGTTCTTC. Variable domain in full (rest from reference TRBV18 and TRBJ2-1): NAGVMQNPRHLVRRRGQEARLRCSPMKGHSHVYWYRQLPEEGLKFMVYLQKENIIDESGMPKERFSAEFPKEGPSILRIQQVVRGDSAAYFCASSLRTSGDYNEQFFGPGTRLTVL.

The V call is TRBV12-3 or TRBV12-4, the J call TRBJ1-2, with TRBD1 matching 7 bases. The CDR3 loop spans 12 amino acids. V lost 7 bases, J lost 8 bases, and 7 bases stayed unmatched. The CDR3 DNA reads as TGTGCCAGCACCTCAACAGGGGAAGGCTACACCTTC. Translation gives CASTSTGEGYTF.

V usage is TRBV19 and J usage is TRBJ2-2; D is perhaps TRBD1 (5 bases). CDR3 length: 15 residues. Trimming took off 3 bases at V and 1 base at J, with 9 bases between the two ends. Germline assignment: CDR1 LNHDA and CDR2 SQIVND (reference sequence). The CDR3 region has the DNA TGTGCCAGTAGTATGGTAACAGGGAACACCGGGGAGCTGTTTTTT. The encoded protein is CASSMVTGNTGELFF.